This section outlines one T cell receptor (beta chain) sequence together with its context. The assay was immunoSEQ multiplex PCR, and TCRdb's table has in-frame clones only and misses some. This table holds about 86,000 clones, approximately 82% found once. Germline V gives CDR1 SGHVS, CDR2 FQNEAQ. Losses at the gene ends were 1 base for V and 4 bases for J; bases not matched to a gene: 9. The CDR3 totals 16 residues. The source of the sample is a study of blood T cell repertoires in COVID-19. In the study overall: Both acute and convalescent COVID-19 samples were obtained from the United States, Italy and Spain.

The origin of this receptor is a woman older than 75 with acute or convalescent COVID-19. Source material: peripheral blood. The V call is TRBV7-8, the J call TRBJ2-7; 8 bases agree with TRBD2. The CDR3 sequence: CASSLVPQRGSYEQYF. In DNA, the CDR3 is TGTGCCAGCAGCTTAGTCCCCCAGCGGGGGAGTTACGAGCAGTACTTC.